Below are 29 T cell receptor beta chains sequenced from a single sample in a study of OX40 agonist ivuxolimab in advanced cancers. Profiling relied on immunoSEQ multiplex PCR, and the TCRdb table lists in-frame clones only, not all of them. The sample comprises around 80,000 clones, roughly 91% of which are singletons, and less than 0.4% rests with the top ten. The material sequenced was CD4+ or CD8+ T cells sorted from blood, taken in a trial of the OX40 agonist ivuxolimab. The receptors shown here come from an adult with an advanced solid tumor such as melanoma, head and neck, liver or kidney cancer.

The V gene is TRBV11-1, the J gene TRBJ2-7; no clear D. This CDR3 region has 15 residues. The germline CDR1 and CDR2 sequences are SGHAT and FQDESV (reference sequence). V lost 1 base and J 3 bases, leaving 13 bases between the germline ends. The CDR3 region has the DNA TGTGCCAGCAGCTTAGATTCTGGCAGCCACTACGAGCAGTACTTC. Protein product: CASSLDSGSHYEQYF.

The V and J genes are TRBV2 and TRBJ2-3; 8 nucleotides line up with TRBD1. Germline V gives CDR1 SNHLY, CDR2 FYNNEI. The V segment lost 7 bases and the J segment 0 bases; nucleotides outside the gene matches: 6. The CDR3 has 15 residues. This CDR3 reads CASTRDRRSTDTQYF. CDR3 in DNA: TGTGCCAGCACCAGGGACAGGCGAAGCACAGATACGCAGTATTTT.

The chain carries TRBV27 and TRBJ2-7, with TRBD2 matching over 9 bases. Trimming cost V 0 bases and J 4 bases; bases outside gene matches: 4. Germline-derived CDR1 and CDR2 are MNHEY and SMNVEV (reference sequence). CDR3 size: 15 residues. DNA for the CDR3: TGTGCCAGCAGTTTATCTCTCGGACTAGCGTACGAGCAGTACTTC. This sequence encodes CASSLSLGLAYEQYF.

This chain uses TRBV27 with TRBJ2-5; D might be TRBD2 (6 bases). The J call may not be correct, given that the DNA end is closer to TRBJ2-7. Germline CDR1 is MNHEY and CDR2 is SMNVEV (reference sequence). This CDR3 spans 13 amino acids. The CDR3 here is CASSRETSYEQYF. DNA of the CDR3: TGTGCCAGCAGTCGGGAGACCTCCTACGAGCAGTACTTC.

V gene TRBV15 combines with J gene TRBJ1-5, with 7 positions matching TRBD1. Per the germline V gene, CDR1 is LNHNV and CDR2 is YYDKDF (reference sequence). The CDR3 has 17 amino acids. Trimming at V came to 0 bases and at J to 5 bases, leaving 10 bases not matched to a gene. The CDR3 nucleotides are TGTGCCACCAGCAGAGATATCCAAGGGGGCAAGGATCAGCCCCAGCATTTT. It translates to CATSRDIQGGKDQPQHF.

The chain links TRBV7-2 to TRBJ2-1; tentative D call: TRBD2 (5 bases). The V and J ends lost 7 bases and 0 bases respectively, with 10 bases between them. The germline gives CDR1 SGHTA, CDR2 FQGNSA. This CDR3 has 14 residues. The CDR3 spells CASTRRASYNEQFF. The CDR3 DNA reads TGTGCCAGCACCCGGCGGGCCTCCTACAATGAGCAGTTCTTC.

V usage is TRBV11-3 and J usage is TRBJ2-3; D is unresolved. CDR1 is SGHNT, CDR2 YENEEA, per germline. The CDR3 consists of 14 residues. The V end lost 3 bases, the J end lost 0 bases, and 7 bases lay between the germline ends. The CDR3 here is CASSLGKSTDTQYF. CDR3 nucleotides: TGTGCCAGCAGCTTGGGCAAAAGCACAGATACGCAGTATTTT.

The gene calls are TRBV9 and TRBJ2-3; 9 bases line up with TRBD1. Trimming removed 2 bases from V and 0 bases from J; junction bases left unmatched: 4. Per germline, CDR1 SGDLS and CDR2 YYNGEE. The length of the CDR3 is 16 residues. The CDR3 protein is CASSVTGGRSTDTQYF. The DNA for the CDR3 is TGTGCCAGCAGCGTTACAGGGGGCAGGAGCACAGATACGCAGTATTTT. The full variable domain, completed using reference TRBV9 and TRBJ2-3, is DSGVTQTPKHLITATGQRVTLRCSPRSGDLSVYWYQQSLDQGLQFLIQYYNGEERAKGNILERFSAQQFPDLHSELNLSSLELGDSALYFCASSVTGGRSTDTQYFGPGTRLTVL.

The chain uses TRBV29-1 and TRBJ2-1; 10 positions agree with TRBD2. V lost 6 bases to trimming and J lost 9 bases; unmatched junction nucleotides: 11. CDR1 and CDR2 (germline): SQVTM, ANQGSEA. CDR3 length equals 14 residues. This CDR3 reads CSVTGTSALLEQFF. The CDR3 DNA reads TGCAGCGTGACTGGGACTAGCGCCCTCCTTGAGCAGTTCTTC.

The rearrangement links TRBV5-1 to TRBJ1-2; D gene ambiguous. CDR1 and CDR2 from the germline V gene are SGHRS and YFSETQ. The CDR3 is 13 amino acids. Trimming took 1 base from V and 8 from J, leaving 12 bases between them. CDR3 amino acids: CASSLSGYLGYTF. The CDR3 coding sequence is TGCGCCAGCAGCTTGAGTGGCTATCTGGGCTACACCTTC.

This chain connects TRBV5-1 to TRBJ1-1; a weak D match, TRBD1 (6 bases). V gave up 2 bases and J gave up 6 bases, with 14 bases separating them. This CDR3 has 14 residues. In germline, CDR1 is SGHRS, CDR2 YFSETQ. CDR3 in amino acids: CASSFRGSSAEAFF. CDR3 nucleotide sequence: TGCGCCAGCAGCTTCAGGGGAAGTAGCGCTGAAGCTTTCTTT.

This clone showed up just once. The gene calls are TRBV6-5 and TRBJ1-4; no clear D gene. Germline assignment: CDR1 MNHEY and CDR2 SVGAGI. V was clipped by 0 bases and J by 3 bases, with 11 bases between them. The CDR3 length is 16 residues. This chain's CDR3 is CASSYSSWGANEKLFF. In nucleotides, the CDR3 is TGTGCCAGCAGTTACTCGTCTTGGGGAGCTAATGAAAAACTGTTTTTT.

The gene calls are TRBV6-5 and TRBJ1-6; D perhaps matches TRBD1 (5 bases). The CDR3 is 13 residues long. Trimming took off 7 bases at V and 7 bases at J, with 11 bases between the two ends. The germline V gene encodes CDR1 MNHEY and CDR2 SVGAGI. CDR3: CASNGAINSPLHF. The CDR3 DNA sequence: TGTGCCAGCAACGGGGCGATAAATTCACCCCTCCACTTT.

The rearrangement links TRBV30 to TRBJ2-3; perhaps TRBD1 as D (5 bases). The CDR3 is 12 residues long. Germline lookup yields CDR1 GTSNPN and CDR2 SVGIG (reference sequence). V was pared by 0 bases and J by 7 bases, with 8 bases between. CDR3 loop: CAWSVPGNTQYF. For the CDR3, the DNA is TGTGCCTGGAGTGTACCAGGGAATACGCAGTATTTT. The variable domain in full, completed from reference TRBV30 and TRBJ2-3, reads SQTIHQWPATLVQPVGSPLSLECTVEGTSNPNLYWYRQAAGRGLQLLFYSVGIGQISSEVPQNLSASRPQDRQFILSSKKLLLSDSGFYLCAWSVPGNTQYFGPGTRLTVL.

The chain recombines TRBV6-5 with TRBJ2-5; 10 bases match TRBD2. Germline trimming cut 5 bases from V and 1 base from J; bases unmatched to any gene: 4. The germline CDR1 and CDR2 sequences are MNHEY and SVGAGI. The CDR3 has 15 residues. The CDR3 region is CASSPLAGVQETQYF. CDR3 DNA: TGTGCCAGCAGTCCTCTAGCGGGGGTCCAAGAGACCCAGTACTTC.

This chain links TRBV9 with TRBJ1-1, with D hard to call. CDR1 is SGDLS, CDR2 YYNGEE, per germline. V lost 0 bases and J lost 8, with 8 bases in between. CDR3 size: 12 residues. The CDR3 sequence: CASSVGGPEAFF. The CDR3 region has the DNA TGTGCCAGCAGCGTAGGAGGACCCGAAGCTTTCTTT.

This chain joins TRBV14 and TRBJ1-1; 7 bases match TRBD1. Germline values: CDR1 SGHDN, CDR2 FVKESK. The V and J ends lost 3 bases and 0 bases, in that order; junction bases with no gene match: 4. The CDR3 runs 15 residues. In nucleotides, the CDR3 is TGTGCCAGCAGCCACGCAGGGGGGATGAACACTGAAGCTTTCTTT. Translating gives CASSHAGGMNTEAFF.

The rearrangement links TRBV11-3 to TRBJ2-2; 8 nucleotides agree with TRBD2. CDR3 length equals 15 residues. Unmatched junction bases numbered 6, after V lost 3 bases and J lost 6 bases. Germline V lookup: CDR1 SGHNT, CDR2 YENEEA. CDR3 DNA sequence: TGTGCCAGCAGCTTGGGACTAGGAGAGGCCGGGGAGCTGTTTTTT. This codes for CASSLGLGEAGELFF. The full variable domain, with the rest looked up from reference TRBV11-3 and TRBJ2-2, is EAGVVQSPRYKIIEKKQPVAFWCNPISGHNTLYWYLQNLGQGPELLIRYENEEAVDDSQLPKDRFSAERLKGVDSTLKIQPAELGDSAVYLCASSLGLGEAGELFFGEGSRLTVL.

This chain connects TRBV11-3 to TRBJ1-2, with unresolved D. The CDR3 is 14 residues long. The V and J ends lost 1 base and 8 bases respectively, with 14 bases between them. The germline V gene encodes CDR1 SGHNT and CDR2 YENEEA. CDR3 DNA: TGTGCCAGCAGCTTAGGGGTCCTTTCGGTCGGCTACACCTTC. Its translation is CASSLGVLSVGYTF.

J is TRBJ1-4 and V is TRBV5-1, with a weak D call TRBD1 (6 bases). This CDR3 is built from 14 residues. The V gene's germline CDR1 is SGHRS and CDR2 YFSETQ. V gave up 4 bases and J gave up 5 bases, with 12 bases separating them. CDR3 region: CASSPGHRNEKLFF. CDR3 nucleotide sequence: TGCGCCAGCAGCCCGGGACACAGAAATGAAAAACTGTTTTTT.

The V call is TRBV7-8, the J call TRBJ1-6; no firm D call. The CDR3 consists of 14 residues. V was clipped by 1 base and J by 8 bases, with 9 bases between them. Germline CDR1 is SGHVS and CDR2 is FQNEAQ. Here the CDR3 DNA reads TGTGCCAGCAGCTTAGTGGGTGGGGATTCACCCCTCCACTTT. Its translation is CASSLVGGDSPLHF.

This chain joins TRBV7-2 and TRBJ1-1, with a possible D match to TRBD1 (5 bases). From germline, CDR1 is SGHTA and CDR2 FQGNSA. The CDR3 sequence is 12 residues long. Trimming took 0 bases from V and 10 from J, leaving 9 bases between them. The CDR3 here is CASSLAGVTAFF. The CDR3 DNA is TGTGCCAGCAGCTTAGCAGGGGTCACAGCTTTCTTT.

V usage is TRBV30 and J usage is TRBJ2-2; D is uncertain. Germline assignment: CDR1 GTSNPN and CDR2 SVGIG (reference sequence). V was pared by 8 bases and J by 4 bases, with 14 bases between. The CDR3 totals 13 residues. CDR3 coding DNA: TGTGCCCTATCGGCCCAGCGCACCGGGGAGCTGTTTTTT. Its protein is CALSAQRTGELFF.

This clone occurred once. The chain combines TRBV5-1 with TRBJ1-4; 7 bases agree with TRBD1. Per the germline V gene, CDR1 is SGHRS and CDR2 is YFSETQ. The CDR3 covers 14 residues. V shed 0 bases and J 7 bases; nucleotides not matched to a gene: 3. CDR3 DNA sequence: TGCGCCAGCAGCTTGGGGTACAGGGGTGAAAAACTGTTTTTT. Protein: CASSLGYRGEKLFF. Full variable domain (outside the CDR3, taken from reference TRBV5-1 and TRBJ1-4): KAGVTQTPRYLIKTRGQQVTLSCSPISGHRSVSWYQQTPGQGLQFLFEYFSETQRNKGNFPGRFSGRQFSNSRSEMNVSTLELGDSALYLCASSLGYRGEKLFFGSGTQLSVL.

The chain joins TRBV5-1 to TRBJ1-5; D not resolved. This CDR3 spans 15 amino acids. From germline, CDR1 is SGHRS and CDR2 YFSETQ. Trimming removed 0 bases at V and 0 bases at J, with 7 bases between. The CDR3 loop is CASSLVGGSNQPQHF. CDR3 coding DNA: TGCGCCAGCAGCTTGGTTGGTGGTAGCAATCAGCCCCAGCATTTT.

CDR3 in DNA: TGTGCCAGCAGTTCCAGGGGGGTCATAGCGGGAGCCGGCGGGGAGCTGTTTTTT. Its translation is CASSSRGVIAGAGGELFF. The chain employs TRBV28 and TRBJ2-2, with TRBD2 matching 9 bases. V shed 4 bases and J 7 bases; nucleotides not matched to a gene: 16. Germline lookup yields CDR1 MDHEN and CDR2 SYDVKM. This CDR3 spans 18 amino acids.

V usage is TRBV20-1 and J usage is TRBJ2-7; D gene uncertain. Germline CDR1 is DFQATT and CDR2 is SNEGSKA (reference sequence). Trimming shortened V by 5 bases and J by 3 bases, and 5 bases separated the two germline ends. CDR3 length: 10 amino acids. CDR3 coding DNA: TGCAGTGCTGGGGACTACGAGCAGTACTTC. Translating gives CSAGDYEQYF.

The gene calls are TRBV6-1 and TRBJ1-5; 7 nucleotides agree with TRBD1. Germline V gene sequence: CDR1 MNHNS, CDR2 SASEGT. The trim removed 2 bases at V and 7 bases at J, leaving 2 bases unmatched. The CDR3 consists of 13 residues. CDR3 in amino acids: CASSEQGGQPQHF. CDR3 DNA: TGTGCCAGCAGTGAACAGGGGGGCCAGCCCCAGCATTTT.

The chain is built from TRBV5-1 and TRBJ1-4; 8 positions agree with TRBD1. The CDR3 is 14 amino acids. V lost 4 bases and J lost 8; bases outside the gene matches: 7. CDR1 is SGHRS and CDR2 is YFSETQ in the germline V gene. The CDR3 nucleotides are TGCGCCAGCAGCCCAGGGGGCGGTGGGGAAAAACTGTTTTTT. This translates into CASSPGGGGEKLFF.